Shown below are 19 T cell receptor beta chains from a single sample sequenced in a study of T cells after yellow fever vaccination. TCRdb passed the 5' RACE reads through MiXCR, listing each CDR3 protein once. The sample yields around 340,000 distinct CDR3 sequences, about 12% seen once. Sequencing was performed on CD4+ T cells sorted from PBMCs, taken 15 days after the yellow fever booster vaccination. Every receptor here comes from a man aged 18 to 29 who received the YFV17D yellow fever vaccine.

The sample holds many counts of this clonotype. The chain carries TRBV12-3 or TRBV12-4 and TRBJ1-5; D not certain. The CDR3 length is 13 residues. Trimming left V 8 bases short and J 3 bases short, with 11 bases between. The CDR3 DNA reads as TGTGCCAGCGAGGCACAGCTCAATCAGCCCCAGCATTTT. Its translation: CASEAQLNQPQHF.

The rearrangement uses TRBV21-1 and TRBJ2-3; TRBD1 reflects the table's D call only, with no check against the DNA. TRBV21-1 is reported as a pseudogene. CDR3 size: 14 residues. The CDR3 is CASGTGGGTDTQYF. CDR3 nucleotide sequence: TGTGCCAGCGGGACAGGCGGGGGCACAGATACGCAGTATTTT.

The chain carries TRBV19 and TRBJ2-1; perhaps TRBD2 as D (6 bases). V was cut by 3 bases and J by 8 bases, with 20 bases left in between. This CDR3 region has 16 residues. From germline, CDR1 is LNHDA and CDR2 SQIVND (reference sequence). The CDR3 coding sequence is TGTGCCAGTAGTATCAGGCGGGGCCTCGGATCCGATGAGCAGTTCTTC. This gives the protein CASSIRRGLGSDEQFF.

This clonotype was counted between two and nine times. The gene calls are TRBV2 and TRBJ1-2; D possibly corresponds to TRBD1 (6 bases). Looked up from germline, CDR1 is SNHLY and CDR2 is FYNNEI. Deletions cut 6 bases from V and 4 bases from J, with 9 bases between. This CDR3 contains 12 residues. CDR3 residues: CASRMDSYGYTF. The CDR3 DNA reads TGTGCCAGCAGGATGGACAGCTATGGCTACACCTTC.

The V gene is TRBV2, the J gene TRBJ1-1; TRBD1 agrees at 8 bases. Trimming removed 2 bases from V and 2 bases from J; junction bases left unmatched: 4. CDR1 is SNHLY and CDR2 is FYNNEI in the germline V gene. The CDR3 is 15 amino acids. This CDR3 reads CASSEQGADNTEAFF. The DNA of the CDR3 is TGTGCCAGCAGTGAACAGGGGGCTGATAACACTGAAGCTTTCTTT.

This clonotype was recorded a few times. The chain uses TRBV7-6 and TRBJ2-1; 12 positions match TRBD2. J was trimmed by 2 bases and V by 4 bases; bases with no gene match: 15. Germline-derived CDR1 and CDR2 are SGHVS and FNYEAQ. CDR3 length: 20 amino acids. The CDR3 protein is CASSYYEGGLAGLTYNEQFF. The CDR3 DNA reads as TGTGCCAGCAGCTATTATGAGGGAGGACTAGCGGGGTTAACCTACAATGAGCAGTTCTTC.

This chain connects TRBV7-2 to TRBJ1-2, with D unclear. Germline CDR1 is SGHTA and CDR2 is FQGNSA. The germline V and J ends were trimmed by 2 bases and 3 bases, with 10 bases remaining between them. This CDR3 region has 14 residues. This CDR3 is CASSLLGGDYGYTF. CDR3 sequence (DNA): TGTGCCAGCAGCTTATTGGGCGGTGACTATGGCTACACCTTC.

This clonotype was recorded many times. This chain links TRBV12-3 or TRBV12-4 with TRBJ2-1, with a weak D call TRBD2 (5 bases). The CDR3 is 17 amino acids. Trimming pared 7 bases from V and 6 bases from J, leaving 25 bases between. The CDR3 DNA follows: TGTGCCAGCACCAACGGACGCAGGACTTCGATTCGCAATGAGCAGTTCTTC. Translation: CASTNGRRTSIRNEQFF.

The chain combines TRBV5-1 with TRBJ2-3; 11 bases map to TRBD2. CDR1 SGHRS and CDR2 YFSETQ come from the germline V gene. The CDR3 totals 16 residues. V shed 7 bases, J shed 1 base, and the junction held 8 bases outside the gene matches. This CDR3 reads CASVPGTSGGTDTQYF. CDR3 nucleotides: TGCGCCAGCGTCCCCGGGACTAGCGGTGGCACAGATACGCAGTATTTT.

This clonotype was seen many times. This chain joins TRBV4-3 and TRBJ2-1; 11 nucleotides match TRBD2. Germline V gives CDR1 LGHNA, CDR2 YSLEER. The CDR3 loop spans 14 amino acids. V was pared by 2 bases and J by 6 bases, with 0 bases of the junction left unmatched. CDR3 residues: CASSQLAGGNEQFF. The CDR3 DNA reads as TGCGCCAGCAGCCAACTAGCGGGGGGCAATGAGCAGTTCTTC.

For the CDR3, the DNA is TGTGCCAGCACCCAAGCGGGGGGGGCTGGGGCCAACGTCCTGACTTTC. Its protein product is CASTQAGGAGANVLTF. The rearrangement links TRBV25-1 to TRBJ2-6; 10 bases fit TRBD2. There are 16 residues in the CDR3. Germline CDR1 and CDR2: MGHDK and SYGVNS. The V gene end was trimmed by 7 bases and the J gene end by 2 bases; junction bases not matched to a gene: 5.

This clonotype was counted a few times. This chain links TRBV3-1 with TRBJ1-1; weak D call: TRBD1 (6 bases). CDR3 size: 11 residues. Trimming left V 5 bases short and J 11 bases short, with 12 bases between. From germline, CDR1 is LGHDT and CDR2 YNNKEL (reference sequence). In nucleotides, the CDR3 is TGTGCCAGCAGCTCTCAGGGGTTGGCTTTCTTT. It is translated as CASSSQGLAFF.

V is TRBV6-7 and J is TRBJ1-5, with D uncertain. TRBV6-7 is an ORF, with its function uncertain. The CDR3 totals 15 residues. V was trimmed by 8 bases and J by 5 bases, leaving 19 bases between them. In nucleotides, the CDR3 is TGTGCCAGCGGACCGGGAGATATGTCCCATCAGCCCCAGCATTTT. Amino acids: CASGPGDMSHQPQHF.

This clonotype was seen only a few times. The V call is TRBV12-5, the J call TRBJ2-5; D remains unclear. CDR1 and CDR2 from the germline V gene are LGHNT and FRNRAP. CDR3 size: 12 residues. V shed 4 bases and J shed 3 bases, with 6 bases lying between them. The CDR3 protein is CASGSNEETQYF. DNA for the CDR3: TGTGCTAGTGGTTCCAACGAAGAGACCCAGTACTTC.

To note about this clonotype: At one boundary the junction diverges from the germline segment, which might be a read error. CDR3 sequence: CASREVLPGELFF. CDR3 in DNA: TGTGCCAGCAGAGAAGTTCTACCCGGGGAGCTGTTTTTT. The chain links TRBV2 to TRBJ2-2; D is unresolved. CDR3 length equals 13 residues. Per the germline V gene, CDR1 is SNHLY and CDR2 is FYNNEI.

This rearrangement joins TRBV18 to TRBJ1-1; D is possibly TRBD1 (5 bases). CDR3 length: 18 residues. Trimming stripped 0 bases from V and 0 bases from J, with 17 bases between. The V gene's germline CDR1 is KGHSH and CDR2 LQKENI. For the CDR3, the DNA is TGTGCCAGCTCACCACCCTTCAACTCCGGCAGGGTGAACACTGAAGCTTTCTTT. Residues: CASSPPFNSGRVNTEAFF.

This clonotype was recorded a few times. V and J are TRBV20-1 and TRBJ2-1; D not certain. Trimming left V 5 bases short and J 9 bases short, with 11 bases between. The CDR3 spans 11 residues. Germline V lookup: CDR1 DFQATT, CDR2 SNEGSKA (reference sequence). The CDR3, as DNA: TGCAGTGCTGGTAACCCCACTGAGCAGTTCTTC. It yields the protein CSAGNPTEQFF.

This clonotype was seen ten or more times. The chain has TRBV5-1 and TRBJ2-2; 8 nucleotides agree with TRBD1. V trimming: 4 bases; J trimming: 5 bases; junction bases outside the gene matches: 10. Germline V gives CDR1 SGHRS, CDR2 YFSETQ. CDR3 length: 16 amino acids. CDR3 sequence: CASSPGQGLPTGELFF. The CDR3 nucleotides are TGCGCCAGCAGCCCAGGACAGGGACTCCCTACCGGGGAGCTGTTTTTT.

This clonotype was recorded at least ten times. The rearrangement links TRBV7-3 to TRBJ2-2; 8 bases map to TRBD1. Per the germline V gene, CDR1 is SGHTA and CDR2 is FQGTGA. This CDR3 comprises 13 residues. The trim removed 5 bases at V and 5 bases at J, leaving 1 base unmatched. DNA of the CDR3: TGTGCCAGCAGCACAGGGGGGACCGGGGAGCTGTTTTTT. Its translation is CASSTGGTGELFF. Filled out from reference TRBV7-3 and TRBJ2-2, the complete variable domain reads GAGVSQTPSNKVTEKGKYVELRCDPISGHTALYWYRQSLGQGPEFLIYFQGTGAADDSGLPNDRFFAVRPEGSVSTLKIQRTERGDSAVYLCASSTGGTGELFFGEGSRLTVL.